This TCR beta chain is drawn from a study of radiotherapy plus CTLA-4 blockade in lung cancer. V lost 9 bases and J lost 0; bases outside the gene matches: 7. The CDR3 contains 14 residues. The germline CDR1 and CDR2 sequences are MDHEN and SYDVKM. Profiled with immunoSEQ multiplex PCR; TCRdb holds only in-frame clones, not every one. This sample has more than 65,000 clones, with around 83% found just once. This sample comprised peripheral blood, obtained from a patient treated with radiotherapy plus ipilimumab. This clonotype originated in a human donor with non-small cell lung cancer who had stable disease on radiotherapy plus ipilimumab. The V call is TRBV28, the J call TRBJ1-1, with 7 bases matching TRBD1. CDR3 sequence: CASRTGPMNTEAFF. CDR3 in DNA: TGTGCCAGTCGGACAGGTCCCATGAACACTGAAGCTTTCTTT.